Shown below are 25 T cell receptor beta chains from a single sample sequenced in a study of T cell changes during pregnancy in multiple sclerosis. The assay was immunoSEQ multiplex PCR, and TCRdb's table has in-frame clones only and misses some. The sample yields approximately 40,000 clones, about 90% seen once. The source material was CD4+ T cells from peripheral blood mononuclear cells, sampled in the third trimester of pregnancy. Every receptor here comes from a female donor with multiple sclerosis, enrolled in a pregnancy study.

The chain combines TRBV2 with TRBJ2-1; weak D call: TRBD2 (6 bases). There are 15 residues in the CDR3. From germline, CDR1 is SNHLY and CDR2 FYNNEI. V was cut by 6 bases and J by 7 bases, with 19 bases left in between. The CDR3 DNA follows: TGTGCCAGCAGGCACTCAGTTTCAAGCGGGAATGAGCAGTTCTTC. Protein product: CASRHSVSSGNEQFF.

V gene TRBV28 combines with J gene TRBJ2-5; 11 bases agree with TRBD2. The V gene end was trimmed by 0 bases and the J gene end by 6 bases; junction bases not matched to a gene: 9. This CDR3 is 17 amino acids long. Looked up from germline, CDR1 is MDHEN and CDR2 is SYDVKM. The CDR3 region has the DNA TGTGCCAGCAGTTTATGGGGGGTTAGCGGGAGGGGAAAGACCCAGTACTTC. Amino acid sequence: CASSLWGVSGRGKTQYF.

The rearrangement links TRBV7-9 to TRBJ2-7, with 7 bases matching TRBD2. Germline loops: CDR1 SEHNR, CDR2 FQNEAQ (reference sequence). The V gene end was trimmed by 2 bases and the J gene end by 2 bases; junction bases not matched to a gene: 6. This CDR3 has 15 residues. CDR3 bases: TGTGCCAGCAGCTTACTGGCGGGAGACACCTACGAGCAGTACTTC. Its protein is CASSLLAGDTYEQYF.

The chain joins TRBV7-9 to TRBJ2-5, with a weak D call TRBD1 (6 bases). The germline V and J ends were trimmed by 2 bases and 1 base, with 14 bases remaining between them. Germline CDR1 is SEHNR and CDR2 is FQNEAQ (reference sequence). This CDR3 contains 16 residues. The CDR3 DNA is TGTGCCAGCAGCTTAATCCTCCCAGGGGTCCAAGAGACCCAGTACTTC. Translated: CASSLILPGVQETQYF. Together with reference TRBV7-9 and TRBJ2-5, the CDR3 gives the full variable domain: DTGVSQNPRHKITKRGQNVTFRCDPISEHNRLYWYRQTLGQGPEFLTYFQNEAQLEKSRLLSDRFSAERPKGSFSTLEIQRTEQGDSAMYLCASSLILPGVQETQYFGPGTRLLVL.

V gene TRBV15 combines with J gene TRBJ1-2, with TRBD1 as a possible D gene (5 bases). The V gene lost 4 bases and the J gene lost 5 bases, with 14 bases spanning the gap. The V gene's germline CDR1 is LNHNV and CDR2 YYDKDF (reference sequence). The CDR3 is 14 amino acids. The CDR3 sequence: CATSKEGITYGYTF. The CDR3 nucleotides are TGTGCCACCAGCAAGGAGGGGATAACTTATGGCTACACCTTC.

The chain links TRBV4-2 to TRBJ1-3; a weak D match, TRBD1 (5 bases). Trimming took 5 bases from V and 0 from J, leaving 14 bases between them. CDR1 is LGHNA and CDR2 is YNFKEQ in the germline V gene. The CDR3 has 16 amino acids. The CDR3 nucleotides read TGTGCCAGCAGCTACACCTTAGGGGACTCTGGAAACACCATATATTTT. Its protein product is CASSYTLGDSGNTIYF.

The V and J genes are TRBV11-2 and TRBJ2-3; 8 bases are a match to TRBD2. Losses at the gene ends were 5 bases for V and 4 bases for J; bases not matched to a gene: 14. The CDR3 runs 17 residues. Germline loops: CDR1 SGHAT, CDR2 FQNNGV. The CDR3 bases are TGTGCCAGCAGCCCACGCCTAGGGCGGGAGGCGGCAGATACGCAGTATTTT. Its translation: CASSPRLGREAADTQYF.

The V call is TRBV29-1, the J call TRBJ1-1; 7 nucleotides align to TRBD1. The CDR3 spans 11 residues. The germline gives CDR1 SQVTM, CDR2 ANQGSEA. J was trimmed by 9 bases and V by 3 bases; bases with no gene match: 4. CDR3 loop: CSVDQGEKAFF. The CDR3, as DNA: TGCAGCGTTGACCAGGGGGAAAAAGCTTTCTTT.

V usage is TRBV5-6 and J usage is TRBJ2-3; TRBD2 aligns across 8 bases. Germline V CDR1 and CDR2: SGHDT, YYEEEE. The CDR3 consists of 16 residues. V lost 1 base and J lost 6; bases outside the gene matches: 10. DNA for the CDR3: TGTGCCAGCAGCTTGCAAAGCGGGAGTCGTCCGGATACGCAGTATTTT. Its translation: CASSLQSGSRPDTQYF.

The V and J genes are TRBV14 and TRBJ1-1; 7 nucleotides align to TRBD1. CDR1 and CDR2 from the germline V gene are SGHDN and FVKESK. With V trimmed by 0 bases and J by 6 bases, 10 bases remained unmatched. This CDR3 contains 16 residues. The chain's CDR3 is CASSQEGVYRGSEAFF. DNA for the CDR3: TGTGCCAGCAGCCAAGAAGGAGTTTACAGGGGATCTGAAGCTTTCTTT.

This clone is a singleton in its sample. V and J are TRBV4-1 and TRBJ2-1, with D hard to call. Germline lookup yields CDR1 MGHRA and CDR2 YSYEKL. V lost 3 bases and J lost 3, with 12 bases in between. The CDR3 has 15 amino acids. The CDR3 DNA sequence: TGCGCCAGCAGCCAGGCTTTGTTGGTCTACAATGAGCAGTTCTTC. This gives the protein CASSQALLVYNEQFF.

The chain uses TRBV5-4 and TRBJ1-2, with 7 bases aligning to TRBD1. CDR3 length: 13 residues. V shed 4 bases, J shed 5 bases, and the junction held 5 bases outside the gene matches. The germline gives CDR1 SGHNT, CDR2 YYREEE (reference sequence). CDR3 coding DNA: TGTGCCAGCAGCGAGGGACAGTTTTATGGCTACACCTTC. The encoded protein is CASSEGQFYGYTF.

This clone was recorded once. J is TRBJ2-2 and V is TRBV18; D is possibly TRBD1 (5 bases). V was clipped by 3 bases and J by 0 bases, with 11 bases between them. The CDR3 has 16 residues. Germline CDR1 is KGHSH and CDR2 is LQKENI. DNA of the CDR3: TGTGCCAGCTCACCGACGGCCAGGGCGAACACCGGGGAGCTGTTTTTT. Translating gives CASSPTARANTGELFF.

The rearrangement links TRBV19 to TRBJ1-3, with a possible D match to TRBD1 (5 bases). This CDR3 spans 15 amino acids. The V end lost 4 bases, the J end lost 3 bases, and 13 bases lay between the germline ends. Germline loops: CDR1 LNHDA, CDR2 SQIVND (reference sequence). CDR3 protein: CASSSVGGFGNTIYF. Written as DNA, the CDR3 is TGTGCCAGTAGTAGCGTCGGGGGATTTGGAAACACCATATATTTT.

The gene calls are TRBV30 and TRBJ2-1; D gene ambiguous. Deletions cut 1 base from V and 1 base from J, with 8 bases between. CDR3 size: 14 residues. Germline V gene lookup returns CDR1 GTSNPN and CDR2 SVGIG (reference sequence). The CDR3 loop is CAWSAGFSYNEQFF. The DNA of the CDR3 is TGTGCCTGGAGTGCGGGTTTTTCCTACAATGAGCAGTTCTTC.

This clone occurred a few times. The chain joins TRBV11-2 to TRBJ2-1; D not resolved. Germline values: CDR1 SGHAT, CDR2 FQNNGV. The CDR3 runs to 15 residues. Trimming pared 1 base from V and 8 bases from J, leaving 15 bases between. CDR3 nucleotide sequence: TGTGCCAGCAGCTTAGCGGGTTTCATCTCGGATGAGCAGTTCTTC. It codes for CASSLAGFISDEQFF.

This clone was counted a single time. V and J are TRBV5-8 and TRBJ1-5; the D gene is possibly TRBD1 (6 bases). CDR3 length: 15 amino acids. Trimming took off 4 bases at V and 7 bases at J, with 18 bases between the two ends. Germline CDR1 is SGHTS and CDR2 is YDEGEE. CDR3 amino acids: CASSATTHRDQPQHF. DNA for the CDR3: TGTGCCAGCAGCGCAACCACTCACAGGGACCAGCCCCAGCATTTT. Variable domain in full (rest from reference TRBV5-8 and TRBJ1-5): EAGVTQSPTHLIKTRGQQATLRCSPISGHTSVYWYQQALGLGLQFLLWYDEGEERNRGNFPPRFSGRQFPNYSSELNVNALELEDSALYLCASSATTHRDQPQHFGDGTRLSIL.

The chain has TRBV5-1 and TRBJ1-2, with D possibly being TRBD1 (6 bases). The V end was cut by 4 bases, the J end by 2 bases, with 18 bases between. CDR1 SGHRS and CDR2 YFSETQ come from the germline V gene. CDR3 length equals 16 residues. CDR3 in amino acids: CASSPDGTKSNYGYTF. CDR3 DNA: TGCGCCAGCAGCCCGGATGGGACAAAGTCAAACTATGGCTACACCTTC.

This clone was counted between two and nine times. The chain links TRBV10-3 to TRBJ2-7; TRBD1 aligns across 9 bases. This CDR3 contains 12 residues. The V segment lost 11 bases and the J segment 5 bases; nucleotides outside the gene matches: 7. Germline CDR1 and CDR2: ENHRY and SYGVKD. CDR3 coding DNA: TGTGCCGCAGGACAGGGGATTCACGAGCAGTACTTC. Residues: CAAGQGIHEQYF.

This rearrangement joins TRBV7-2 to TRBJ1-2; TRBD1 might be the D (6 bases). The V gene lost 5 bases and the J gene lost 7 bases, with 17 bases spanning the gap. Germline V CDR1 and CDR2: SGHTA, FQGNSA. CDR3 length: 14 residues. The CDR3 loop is CASSLDSSRGGYTF. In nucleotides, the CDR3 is TGTGCCAGCAGCCTGGACAGTTCTAGGGGTGGCTACACCTTC. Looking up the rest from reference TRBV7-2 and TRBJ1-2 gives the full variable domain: GAGVSQSPSNKVTEKGKDVELRCDPISGHTALYWYRQSLGQGLEFLIYFQGNSAPDKSGLPSDRFSAERTGGSVSTLTIQRTQQEDSAVYLCASSLDSSRGGYTFGSGTRLTVV.

Here the CDR3 reads CASSLATKEQFF. DNA of the CDR3: TGTGCCAGCAGCTTAGCTACAAAGGAGCAGTTCTTC. J is TRBJ2-1 and V is TRBV7-2; D is unresolved. V lost 0 bases, J lost 10 bases, and 7 bases lay in between. Germline CDR1 reads SGHTA; CDR2 reads FQGNSA. CDR3 length equals 12 residues.

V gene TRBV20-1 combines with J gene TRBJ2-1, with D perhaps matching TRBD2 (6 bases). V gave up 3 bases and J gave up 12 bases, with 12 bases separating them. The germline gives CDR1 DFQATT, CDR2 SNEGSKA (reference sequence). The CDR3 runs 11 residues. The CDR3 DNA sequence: TGCAGTGCTAGTGATCGGGAGTGGCAGTTCTTC. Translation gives CSASDREWQFF.

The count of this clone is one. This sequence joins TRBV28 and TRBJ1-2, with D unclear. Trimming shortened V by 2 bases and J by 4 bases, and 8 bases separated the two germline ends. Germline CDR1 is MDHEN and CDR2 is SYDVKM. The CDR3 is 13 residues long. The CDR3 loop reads CASSLGSGYGYTF. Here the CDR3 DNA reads TGTGCCAGCAGTTTAGGGTCGGGCTATGGCTACACCTTC.

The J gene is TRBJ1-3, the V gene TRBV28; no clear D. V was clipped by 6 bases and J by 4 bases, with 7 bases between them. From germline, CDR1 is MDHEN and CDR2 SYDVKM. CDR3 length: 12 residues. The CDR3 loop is CASSSLGNTIYF. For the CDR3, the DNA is TGTGCCAGCAGCTCCCTCGGAAACACCATATATTTT.

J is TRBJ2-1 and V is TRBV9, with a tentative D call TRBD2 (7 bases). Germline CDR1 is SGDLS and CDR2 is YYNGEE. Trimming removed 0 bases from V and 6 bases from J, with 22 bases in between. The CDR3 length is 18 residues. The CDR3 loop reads CASSVGGRIGGALNEQFF. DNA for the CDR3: TGTGCCAGCAGCGTAGGAGGTAGGATTGGGGGGGCCCTCAATGAGCAGTTCTTC.